Below, 22 T cell receptor beta chains from the same sample are listed, as sequenced in a study of blood T cell repertoires in COVID-19. Libraries were prepared by immunoSEQ multiplex PCR; TCRdb keeps only in-frame clonotypes and omits some of them. The table has more than 100,000 clones, almost 85% seen once. The sequenced material came from peripheral blood. All receptors come from a woman under 40 who had recovered from COVID-19.

The chain employs TRBV5-1 and TRBJ2-3; D not certain. V gave up 2 bases and J gave up 4 bases, with 17 bases separating them. The germline CDR1 and CDR2 sequences are SGHRS and YFSETQ. The CDR3 spans 16 residues. The CDR3 region has the DNA TGCGCCAGCAGCTTAAAGGTGAGGAGCGACGCAGATACGCAGTATTTT. Protein sequence: CASSLKVRSDADTQYF.

This sequence joins TRBV7-9 and TRBJ2-1; 13 bases fit TRBD2. Germline V gene lookup returns CDR1 SEHNR and CDR2 FQNEAQ (reference sequence). The CDR3 is 17 residues long. The junction had 6 bases not matched to a gene; V was cut back by 4 bases and J by 3 bases. The CDR3 reads CASSSGLAGDLYNEQFF. DNA for the CDR3: TGTGCCAGCAGCTCCGGACTAGCGGGGGACCTCTACAATGAGCAGTTCTTC.

The chain uses TRBV5-4 and TRBJ1-3; 7 bases align to TRBD1. Germline lookup yields CDR1 SGHNT and CDR2 YYREEE (reference sequence). The length of the CDR3 is 15 residues. The V gene end was trimmed by 4 bases and the J gene end by 2 bases; junction bases not matched to a gene: 6. The CDR3 DNA reads as TGTGCCAGCAGCCCCCGACAGGGCACTGGAAACACCATATATTTT. This encodes CASSPRQGTGNTIYF.

The chain is built from TRBV4-1 and TRBJ1-3; 7 bases are a match to TRBD1. The CDR3 totals 15 residues. Germline V gene data show CDR1 as MGHRA and CDR2 as YSYEKL. V lost 3 bases, J lost 1 base, and 3 bases stayed unmatched. CDR3 in DNA: TGCGCCAGCAGCCAGCCGACAGGGTCTGGAAACACCATATATTTT. Its protein product is CASSQPTGSGNTIYF.

The chain carries TRBV5-1 and TRBJ1-4; D call uncertain. Germline V lookup: CDR1 SGHRS, CDR2 YFSETQ. CDR3 length: 14 amino acids. Deletions cut 1 base from V and 4 bases from J, with 8 bases between. CDR3 DNA sequence: TGCGCCAGCAGCTTGAACAGAGTTAATGAAAAACTGTTTTTT. Translating it yields CASSLNRVNEKLFF.

V is TRBV19 and J is TRBJ1-5, with D unclear. The V gene lost 5 bases and the J gene lost 0 bases, with 8 bases spanning the gap. The CDR3 covers 14 residues. The germline gives CDR1 LNHDA, CDR2 SQIVND (reference sequence). The DNA of the CDR3 is TGTGCCAGTAGTCCGAGGGATAGCAATCAGCCCCAGCATTTT. It specifies CASSPRDSNQPQHF. Filled out from reference TRBV19 and TRBJ1-5, the complete variable domain reads DGGITQSPKYLFRKEGQNVTLSCEQNLNHDAMYWYRQDPGQGLRLIYYSQIVNDFQKGDIAEGYSVSREKKESFPLTVTSAQKNPTAFYLCASSPRDSNQPQHFGDGTRLSIL.

The count of this clone is one. This rearrangement joins TRBV7-3 to TRBJ2-3, with 9 bases lining up with TRBD2. This CDR3 has 16 residues. Germline CDR1 and CDR2: SGHTA and FQGTGA. After removal of 5 bases from V and 10 bases from J, the junction contained 16 bases not matched to a gene. The CDR3 bases are TGTGCCAGCAGCCAGGGTGATGTGACTAGCGGCTTCTCGCAGTATTTT. Its translation: CASSQGDVTSGFSQYF.

The chain carries TRBV29-1 and TRBJ1-1, with D unresolved. The CDR3 is 13 amino acids. The ends were cut back, 4 bases at V and 3 bases at J, with 12 bases in the middle. Germline CDR1 reads SQVTM; CDR2 reads ANQGSEA. DNA of the CDR3: TGCAGCGTTGCACCACTCGGAGACACTGAAGCTTTCTTT. As protein: CSVAPLGDTEAFF.

The genes are TRBV7-9 and TRBJ2-5; D perhaps matches TRBD2 (6 bases). Trimming cost V 8 bases and J 2 bases, with 24 bases left between them. The CDR3 contains 17 residues. In germline, CDR1 is SEHNR, CDR2 FQNEAQ (reference sequence). For the CDR3, the DNA is TGTGCCAGCCACCCCCTCTTTACTAACCGGGGGCAAGAGACCCAGTACTTC. This gives the protein CASHPLFTNRGQETQYF.

The rearrangement joins TRBV6-5 to TRBJ2-5, with TRBD1 as a possible D gene (6 bases). This CDR3 region has 13 residues. The V gene lost 6 bases and the J gene lost 6 bases, with 14 bases spanning the gap. Germline loops: CDR1 MNHEY, CDR2 SVGAGI. The CDR3 nucleotides read TGTGCCAGCAGCCTCCAGGGGTTGCAGACCCAGTACTTC. This sequence encodes CASSLQGLQTQYF.

This clone showed up just once. The V call is TRBV11-2, the J call TRBJ2-5; weak D call: TRBD2 (6 bases). V was pared by 0 bases and J by 1 base, with 12 bases between. The germline V gene has CDR1 SGHAT and CDR2 FQNNGV. CDR3 length: 16 residues. The CDR3: CASSLDGGGPQETQYF. The CDR3 bases are TGTGCCAGCAGCTTAGATGGCGGAGGGCCCCAAGAGACCCAGTACTTC.

The chain recombines TRBV27 with TRBJ1-6; D not resolved. Between the trimmed V and J ends, which lost 4 bases and 10 bases, there was a span of 14 bases. The length of the CDR3 is 14 residues. Germline CDR1 and CDR2: MNHEY and SMNVEV (reference sequence). CDR3 DNA: TGTGCCAGCAGTTCGGGATCTGTGGAGTCACCCCTCCACTTT. Its translation: CASSSGSVESPLHF.

CDR3 DNA sequence: TGCGCCAGCAGCCAGTCCACCTCGGGGGACATTCAGTACTTC. It is translated as CASSQSTSGDIQYF. V and J are TRBV5-1 and TRBJ2-4; D might be TRBD2 (6 bases). The CDR3 is made up of 14 amino acids. CDR1 is SGHRS, CDR2 YFSETQ, per germline. Between the trimmed V and J ends, which lost 4 bases and 8 bases, there was a span of 16 bases.

The V call is TRBV29-1, the J call TRBJ2-5; D unclear. Trimming stripped 4 bases from V and 1 base from J, with 4 bases between. The CDR3 is 11 residues long. CDR1 is SQVTM and CDR2 is ANQGSEA in the germline V gene. For the CDR3, the DNA is TGCAGCGTTGCCTCCCAAGAGACCCAGTACTTC. Protein: CSVASQETQYF.

V and J are TRBV5-1 and TRBJ2-5; the match to TRBD2 covers 9 bases. The CDR3 covers 17 residues. Germline V CDR1 and CDR2: SGHRS, YFSETQ. The V and J ends lost 4 bases and 2 bases, in that order; junction bases with no gene match: 12. DNA of the CDR3: TGCGCCAGCAGCCCCGAACAGGGACTAGCAAGACAAGAGACCCAGTACTTC. The encoded protein is CASSPEQGLARQETQYF.

CDR3 sequence reads: CASSYGGSIISEQYF. CDR3 nucleotide sequence: TGTGCCAGCAGTTACGGCGGGTCTATTATAAGCGAGCAGTACTTC. The chain recombines TRBV6-5 with TRBJ2-7, with a tentative D call TRBD2 (5 bases). CDR1 MNHEY and CDR2 SVGAGI come from the germline V gene. This CDR3 comprises 15 residues. Trimming took off 2 bases at V and 6 bases at J, with 17 bases between the two ends.

The V gene is TRBV7-8, the J gene TRBJ1-5, with D possibly matching TRBD1 (5 bases). This CDR3 has 19 amino acids. V lost 1 base and J 5 bases, leaving 24 bases between the germline ends. CDR1 SGHVS and CDR2 FQNEAQ come from the germline V gene. The CDR3 loop is CASSLGVASGGTGDQPQHF. The CDR3 bases are TGTGCCAGCAGCTTAGGGGTCGCTTCGGGGGGTACGGGAGATCAGCCCCAGCATTTT.

The chain combines TRBV28 with TRBJ1-1, with D possibly TRBD1 on 6 matching bases. The CDR3 spans 13 residues. The V and J ends lost 6 bases and 1 base respectively, with 9 bases between them. The germline CDR1 and CDR2 sequences are MDHEN and SYDVKM. CDR3 sequence (DNA): TGTGCCAGCAGAACACAGGGGAACACTGAAGCTTTCTTT. Its translation is CASRTQGNTEAFF.

DNA for the CDR3: TGTGCCAGCGGAGTTGGGGCAGGGCATTCACCCCTCCACTTT. Its protein product is CASGVGAGHSPLHF. V gene TRBV2 combines with J gene TRBJ1-6, with D possibly matching TRBD1 (5 bases). The CDR3 extends over 14 amino acids. The germline V gene has CDR1 SNHLY and CDR2 FYNNEI. V lost 8 bases and J lost 8, with 16 bases in between.

J is TRBJ2-7 and V is TRBV4-1; 7 nucleotides line up with TRBD1. CDR1 and CDR2 from the germline V gene are MGHRA and YSYEKL. The CDR3 extends over 19 amino acids. The ends lost 4 bases at V and 0 bases at J; junction bases unmatched: 18. In DNA, the CDR3 is TGCGCCAGCAGCCCAGAGGCAGCAGAGACAGGGTACTACTCCTACGAGCAGTACTTC. Translated, it gives CASSPEAAETGYYSYEQYF.

The CDR3: CASSVNGSPYEQYF. The CDR3 region has the DNA TGTGCCAGCAGCGTCAACGGGAGTCCCTACGAGCAGTACTTC. The V gene is TRBV9, the J gene TRBJ2-7; D is perhaps TRBD2 (6 bases). Trimming shortened V by 2 bases and J by 2 bases, and 11 bases separated the two germline ends. Germline CDR1 is SGDLS and CDR2 is YYNGEE. The CDR3 runs 14 residues. Complete variable domain (other parts from reference TRBV9 and TRBJ2-7): DSGVTQTPKHLITATGQRVTLRCSPRSGDLSVYWYQQSLDQGLQFLIQYYNGEERAKGNILERFSAQQFPDLHSELNLSSLELGDSALYFCASSVNGSPYEQYFGPGTRLTVT.

As to this clone: A junction end diverges from the germline sequence, so it may reflect a read error. The genes are TRBV3-1 (or the pseudogene TRBV3-2) and TRBJ2-5; D might be TRBD2 (5 bases). Germline loops: CDR1 LGHDT, CDR2 YNNKEL (reference sequence). The CDR3 has 13 amino acids. In DNA, the CDR3 is TGTGCCAGCAGCCAAGATACCGCTCCCCCGCGGGACTTC. It specifies CASSQDTAPPRDF.